This T cell receptor beta chain was retrieved from a study of blood T cell repertoires in COVID-19 (dated by TCRdb to 2019 to 2021). For the study in its entirety: Samples covering the acute and convalescent phases of COVID-19 were provided by collaborators in the United States, Italy and Spain. The repertoires were released in a freely available public database meant as a resource for research on the immune response to SARS-CoV-2. Samples came from the ongoing ImmuneRACE study (first 160 participants) plus 1,254 subjects from 6 global collaborators. The prospective study material was composed of cDNA or gDNA derived from T cells, B-cell-depleted T cells, or PBMCs. Subjects who had been exposed to COVID-19, were actively infected with it, or had recovered from it provided the deeply sampled blood TCRbeta repertoires that made up the dataset. Where available, HLA class I and class II types were obtained from metadata supplied by the sample provider rather than from assay-based typing. Nearly every sample came with metadata listing a de-identified subject ID, COVID-19 status, age in years and sex.

Unmatched junction bases come to 15, with V trimmed by 6 bases and J by 6 bases. CDR1 and CDR2, per the germline V gene, are SGDLS and YYNGEE. The CDR3 holds 16 amino acids from the cysteine to the phenylalanine. The entry retains the CDR3 DNA only, 48 bases that are in frame from base 1. Participants in the prospective study were aged about 18 to 100 years, lived in 24 United States geographic areas, and enrolled through a virtual design. Cohort assignment in the prospective study relied on participant-reported clinical history from a screening survey and a study questionnaire. Exposed participants had been in contact with someone with a PCR-confirmed or clinician-diagnosed COVID-19 case within 2 weeks of study entry. Mobile phlebotomists in the prospective study collected whole blood, serum and a nasopharyngeal or oropharyngeal swab from every participant. Over a roughly two-month period, participants in the prospective study had the option of providing additional blood draws and questionnaires. Blood samples from the prospective study were shipped frozen or at room temperature prior to DNA extraction.

Broad study findings and their caveats: Clinical and demographic metadata were provided uncurated, with the amount varying by source and participant.

Points on this clone: The antigen this receptor binds is unknown. No much larger clone exists at a distance of one base, and base qualities are not known.

TCRbeta CDR3 regions were amplified from genomic DNA by means of the immunoSEQ Assay, a bias-controlled multiplex PCR. In the source study's methods: The number of nucleated cells in each sample was estimated by amplification of reference gene primers within the assay. To quantify the absolute abundance of each unique TCRbeta CDR3 rearrangement, sequence reads were collapsed and filtered. Productive Simpson clonality was computed per sample as the square root of Simpson's diversity index over productive rearrangements. The clones in this table, taken by TCRdb from immuneACCESS, are in-frame only. Not every clone is retained; where verified, under half of the shortfall comes from an unresolved V gene, and the cause of the rest is unknown. V, J and clone size reflect that table, while D and trimming were determined from the DNA. This sample gives roughly 280,000 clones in total; about 91% of them show up just once. The ten largest clones capture approximately 2.9% of the sample.

The source material was PBMCs or T cells enriched from blood (not recorded which). The V gene is TRBV9 and the J gene is TRBJ1-3, with 7 central nucleotides matching TRBD1. This TCR derives from a man in his forties who had been exposed to COVID-19. The nucleotide sequence is given as TGTGCCAGCACCAAAACAGGGGACCAGGCCCTAAACACCATATATTTT. Translation gives CASTKTGDQALNTIYF. Extended through the reference TRBV9 and TRBJ1-3 proteins, this CDR3 yields the full variable domain: DSGVTQTPKHLITATGQRVTLRCSPRSGDLSVYWYQQSLDQGLQFLIQYYNGEERAKGNILERFSAQQFPDLHSELNLSSLELGDSALYFCASTKTGDQALNTIYFGEGSWLTVV.